This T cell receptor beta chain was sequenced in a study of CD8 T cells in ankylosing spondylitis. Overall study findings and caveats: Clones linked to disease were reported to show significant enrichment in matched ankylosing spondylitis synovial fluid. What seemed typical of ankylosing spondylitis blood was a TCR beta motif built from about 8 highly homologous variants. Past research had described some motif variants in reactive arthritis synovial fluid and blood.

As for this clonotype: The antigen remains undetermined.

TCRdb processed the 5' RACE reads anew with MiXCR; each CDR3 protein has one entry. Of a few hundred thousand distinct CDR3 sequences in the sample, about 20% are singletons; the top ten hold around 32%. The TCR originated in a male donor with ankylosing spondylitis or in good health (not recorded which). The material sequenced was blood, either unsorted or a sorted T cell fraction (not recorded which).

CDR3 protein: CASSFRDSTYEQYF. The CDR3 region has the DNA TGCGCCAGCAGCTTCCGGGACTCTACCTACGAGCAGTACTTC. The chain uses TRBV4-1 and TRBJ2-7, with TRBD2 as a possible D gene (6 bases). CDR3 length equals 14 residues. V gave up 5 bases and J gave up 2 bases, with 13 bases separating them. Per the germline V gene, CDR1 is MGHRA and CDR2 is YSYEKL.